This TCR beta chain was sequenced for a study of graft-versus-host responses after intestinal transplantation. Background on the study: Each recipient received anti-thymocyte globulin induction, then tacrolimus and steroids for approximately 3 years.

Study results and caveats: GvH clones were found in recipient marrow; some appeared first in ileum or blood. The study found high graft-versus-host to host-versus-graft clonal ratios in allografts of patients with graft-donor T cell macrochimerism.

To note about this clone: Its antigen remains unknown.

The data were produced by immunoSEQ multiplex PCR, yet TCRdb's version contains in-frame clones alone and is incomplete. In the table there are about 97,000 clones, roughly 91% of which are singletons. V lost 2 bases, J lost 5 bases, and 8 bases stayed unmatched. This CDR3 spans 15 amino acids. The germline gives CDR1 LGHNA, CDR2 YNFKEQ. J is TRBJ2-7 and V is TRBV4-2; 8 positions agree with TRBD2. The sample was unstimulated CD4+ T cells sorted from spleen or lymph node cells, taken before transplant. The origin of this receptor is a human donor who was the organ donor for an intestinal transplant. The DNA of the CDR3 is TGTGCCAGCAGCCAACTCAAAACGGGGGGGGACGAGCAGTACTTC. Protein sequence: CASSQLKTGGDEQYF.